This T cell receptor (beta chain) was documented in a study of Ad26.COV2.S vaccination and SARS-CoV-2 variants. For the study at large: Intramuscularly, Ad26.COV2.S was given either once or twice, 56 days apart.

Clones were read by immunoSEQ multiplex PCR, and TCRdb kept only the in-frame ones, dropping some. The sample holds approximately 410,000 clones, roughly 90% seen once. Per germline, CDR1 SGHAT and CDR2 FQNNGV. V lost 1 base, J lost 4 bases, and 5 bases stayed unmatched. The CDR3 is 16 residues long. The treatment was: some 20 received Ad26.COV2.S at low or high dose, single or two shots; roughly 5 received placebo; per-sample allocation not given. Sample collection was performed on day 63 after the first vaccine or placebo injection. The sequenced sample was peripheral blood, obtained in a trial of Ad26.COV2.S vaccine versus placebo. This rearrangement joins TRBV11-2 to TRBJ1-5; 9 bases are shared with TRBD1. The TCR was taken from a person aged 18-65 years who received the Ad26.COV2.S COVID-19 vaccine or a placebo. The CDR3 coding sequence is TGTGCCAGCAGCTTAGGGGCCGGACAGGGGAATCAGCCCCAGCATTTT. This codes for CASSLGAGQGNQPQHF.